This T cell receptor (beta chain) stems from a study of identical twins. Note on this clonotype: Antigen unknown.

Trimming took off 0 bases at V and 1 base at J, with 10 bases between the two ends. The length of the CDR3 is 15 residues. Germline values: CDR1 SGHVS, CDR2 FNYEAQ. General study results and limits: Recombination models fit unrelated individuals' TCR alpha sharing but underestimated twins'. A lower insertion count was a feature of abundant cord blood beta clonotypes, with no such feature in memory repertoires.

A universal primer site was added by template switching, and unique molecular identifiers were carried by the cDNA. MiXCR was run by TCRdb on the 5' RACE reads, yielding one entry per CDR3 protein. The sample holds roughly 710,000 distinct CDR3 sequences, around 5.7% seen once. All donors were healthy Caucasians. The sample consisted of naive T cells sorted from blood. The clonotype originates from a man aged 18 to 29 in good health. J is TRBJ2-7 and V is TRBV7-6, with D possibly TRBD1 on 6 matching bases. As DNA, the CDR3 is TGTGCCAGCAGCTTAGCGCCGACAGGTTCCTACGAGCAGTACTTC. This sequence encodes CASSLAPTGSYEQYF.